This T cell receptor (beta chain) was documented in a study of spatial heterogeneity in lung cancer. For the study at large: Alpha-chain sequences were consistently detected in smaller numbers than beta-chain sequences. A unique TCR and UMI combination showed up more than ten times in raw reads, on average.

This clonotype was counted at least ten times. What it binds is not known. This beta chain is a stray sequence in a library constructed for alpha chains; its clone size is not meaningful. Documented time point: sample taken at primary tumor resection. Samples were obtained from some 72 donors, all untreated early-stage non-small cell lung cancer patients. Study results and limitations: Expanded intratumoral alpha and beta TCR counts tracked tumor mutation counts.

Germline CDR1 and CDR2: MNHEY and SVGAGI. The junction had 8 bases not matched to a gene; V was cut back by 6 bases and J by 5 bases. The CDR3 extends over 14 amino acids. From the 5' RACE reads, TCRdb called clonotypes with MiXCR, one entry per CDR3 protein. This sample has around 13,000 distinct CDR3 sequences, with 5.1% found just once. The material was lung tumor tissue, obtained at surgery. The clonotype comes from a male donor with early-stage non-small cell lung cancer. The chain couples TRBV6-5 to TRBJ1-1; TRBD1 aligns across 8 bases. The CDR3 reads CASRRDRGNTEAFF. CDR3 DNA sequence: TGTGCCAGCAGGCGCGACAGGGGTAATACTGAAGCTTTCTTT.